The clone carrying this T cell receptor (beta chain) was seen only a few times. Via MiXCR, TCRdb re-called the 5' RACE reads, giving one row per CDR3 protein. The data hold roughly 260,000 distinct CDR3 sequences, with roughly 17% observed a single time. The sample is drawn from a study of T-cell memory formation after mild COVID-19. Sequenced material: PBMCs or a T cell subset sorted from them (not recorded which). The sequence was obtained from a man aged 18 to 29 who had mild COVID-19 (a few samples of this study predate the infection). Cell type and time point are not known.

This chain's CDR3 is CASSPRGALNTEAFF. The CDR3 bases are TGTGCCAGCTCACCCCGGGGCGCCTTGAACACTGAAGCTTTCTTT. This chain links TRBV18 with TRBJ1-1; the D gene is possibly TRBD1 (5 bases). Trimming stripped 3 bases from V and 0 bases from J, with 11 bases between. The CDR3 consists of 15 residues. Germline CDR1 is KGHSH and CDR2 is LQKENI.